Presented here are 30 T cell receptor beta chains from one specimen sequenced in a study of blood T cell repertoires in COVID-19. Repertoires were generated with immunoSEQ multiplex PCR, while TCRdb's copy carries only in-frame clones and drops some. The sample carries about 42,000 clones, 89% recorded once. The sample taken for sequencing was peripheral blood. All receptors come from a human donor in a cohort sampled during active COVID-19.

The V gene is TRBV7-9, the J gene TRBJ2-5, with 7 bases identical to TRBD1. This CDR3 has 15 residues. V trimming: 5 bases; J trimming: 1 base; junction bases outside the gene matches: 7. Germline values: CDR1 SEHNR, CDR2 FQNEAQ (reference sequence). This CDR3 is CASSAGTVIQETQYF. The CDR3 DNA is TGTGCCAGCAGCGCCGGGACAGTAATCCAAGAGACCCAGTACTTC.

V is TRBV9 and J is TRBJ2-5, with a tentative D call TRBD2 (6 bases). The germline V gene encodes CDR1 SGDLS and CDR2 YYNGEE. The V end lost 7 bases, the J end lost 4 bases, and 11 bases lay between the germline ends. The CDR3 has 12 amino acids. The CDR3 DNA is TGTGCCAGCGCCGAGGGAGGAGAGACCCAGTACTTC. It specifies CASAEGGETQYF.

V is TRBV5-1 and J is TRBJ2-3; 10 bases fit TRBD2. Trimming took 7 bases from V and 9 from J; bases not matched to a gene: 14. CDR3 length: 15 residues. Germline V gives CDR1 SGHRS, CDR2 YFSETQ. The CDR3 sequence is CASLAEGIAGGTQYF. The DNA of the CDR3 is TGCGCCAGCCTAGCCGAGGGTATAGCGGGGGGAACGCAGTATTTT.

The CDR3: CASSQVILPDYGYTF. Here the CDR3 DNA reads TGTGCCAGCAGTCAAGTCATCCTGCCGGACTATGGCTACACCTTC. V is TRBV2 and J is TRBJ1-2; no firm D call. CDR3 size: 15 residues. Germline V gene data show CDR1 as SNHLY and CDR2 as FYNNEI. Trimming removed 5 bases at V and 3 bases at J, with 16 bases between.

This rearrangement joins TRBV6-2 or TRBV6-3 to TRBJ2-4; 13 bases match TRBD2. The V segment lost 5 bases and the J segment 0 bases; nucleotides outside the gene matches: 10. CDR3 size: 19 residues. CDR1 is MNHEY and CDR2 is SVGEGT in the germline V gene. CDR3 DNA sequence: TGTGCCAGCAGTAGCCCGGGACTAGCGGGGTTCCTAGCCAAAAACATTCAGTACTTC. Its protein product is CASSSPGLAGFLAKNIQYF.

Note on this clone: Distinct nucleotide sequences in the sample also encode this CDR3. This sequence joins TRBV7-9 and TRBJ2-1; 11 bases are a match to TRBD2. J lost 2 bases, V lost 6 bases, and 6 bases had no gene match. The CDR3 sequence is 16 residues long. Germline loops: CDR1 SEHNR, CDR2 FQNEAQ (reference sequence). The CDR3 sequence: CASRSGLAGPYNEQFF. DNA for the CDR3: TGTGCCAGCAGGTCCGGACTAGCGGGTCCCTACAATGAGCAGTTCTTC.

The chain uses TRBV5-1 and TRBJ1-4, with TRBD1 matching over 7 bases. This CDR3 has 14 residues. Germline V gene data show CDR1 as SGHRS and CDR2 as YFSETQ. The V segment lost 0 bases and the J segment 10 bases; nucleotides outside the gene matches: 6. The CDR3 loop reads CASSLGQGDGKLFF. Written as DNA, the CDR3 is TGCGCCAGCAGCTTGGGACAGGGTGACGGAAAACTGTTTTTT. Filled out from reference TRBV5-1 and TRBJ1-4, the complete variable domain reads KAGVTQTPRYLIKTRGQQVTLSCSPISGHRSVSWYQQTPGQGLQFLFEYFSETQRNKGNFPGRFSGRQFSNSRSEMNVSTLELGDSALYLCASSLGQGDGKLFFGSGTQLSVL.

This clone appeared a few times. The J gene is TRBJ2-7, the V gene TRBV4-1; no firm D call. V was cut by 4 bases and J by 2 bases, with 21 bases left in between. There are 17 residues in the CDR3. CDR1 and CDR2 (germline): MGHRA, YSYEKL. The CDR3 protein is CASSLPQTPLTPYEQYF. For the CDR3, the DNA is TGCGCCAGCAGCCTACCCCAGACTCCTCTTACCCCCTACGAGCAGTACTTC.

This clone was found a few times. The V call is TRBV6-5, the J call TRBJ1-1; 7 nucleotides match TRBD1. V was clipped by 4 bases and J by 10 bases; unmatched bases: 6. Germline V CDR1 and CDR2: MNHEY, SVGAGI. The CDR3 extends over 12 amino acids. CDR3 in amino acids: CASSSTGVRAFF. The CDR3 bases are TGTGCCAGCAGTTCCACAGGGGTAAGAGCTTTCTTT.

The chain couples TRBV4-1 to TRBJ2-5; perhaps TRBD2 as D (5 bases). The V gene lost 0 bases and the J gene lost 1 base, with 9 bases spanning the gap. The germline gives CDR1 MGHRA, CDR2 YSYEKL. There are 15 residues in the CDR3. CDR3 protein: CASSQEGLFQETQYF. The CDR3 DNA reads as TGCGCCAGCAGCCAAGAAGGACTTTTCCAAGAGACCCAGTACTTC.

The CDR3: CASSPLTGDGYTF. In nucleotides, the CDR3 is TGTGCCAGCAGCCCCCTGACAGGGGATGGCTACACCTTC. The rearrangement links TRBV6-6 to TRBJ1-2; 8 bases map to TRBD1. After removal of 6 bases from V and 6 bases from J, the junction contained 6 bases not matched to a gene. The CDR3 loop spans 13 amino acids. Germline values: CDR1 MNHNY, CDR2 SVGAGI (reference sequence).

The rearrangement joins TRBV7-9 to TRBJ2-1; 9 bases agree with TRBD1. The CDR3 spans 13 residues. The germline V gene encodes CDR1 SEHNR and CDR2 FQNEAQ (reference sequence). With V trimmed by 4 bases and J by 16 bases, 11 bases remained unmatched. The CDR3 loop reads CASSSLTSDRGFF. In DNA form, the CDR3 reads TGTGCCAGCAGCTCACTAACCTCGGACAGGGGCTTCTTC.

This clone came up a few times. The V and J genes are TRBV5-6 and TRBJ1-5; D ambiguous. Per the germline V gene, CDR1 is SGHDT and CDR2 is YYEEEE. The length of the CDR3 is 12 residues. V was pared by 0 bases and J by 11 bases, with 9 bases between. CDR3 region: CASSLAGSAQHF. Written as DNA, the CDR3 is TGTGCCAGCAGCTTGGCGGGGTCAGCCCAGCATTTT. The full variable domain, in which reference TRBV5-6 and TRBJ1-5 provide the parts outside the CDR3, is DAGVTQSPTHLIKTRGQQVTLRCSPKSGHDTVSWYQQALGQGPQFIFQYYEEEERQRGNFPDRFSGHQFPNYSSELNVNALLLGDSALYLCASSLAGSAQHFGDGTRLSIL.

The rearrangement uses TRBV2 and TRBJ1-6; 10 bases agree with TRBD1. This CDR3 spans 14 amino acids. The V gene end was trimmed by 6 bases and the J gene end by 9 bases; junction bases not matched to a gene: 5. CDR1 is SNHLY and CDR2 is FYNNEI in the germline V gene. The CDR3 loop reads CASSADRGTSPLHF. CDR3 DNA: TGTGCCAGCAGCGCGGACAGGGGGACTTCACCCCTCCACTTT.

The chain uses TRBV15 and TRBJ2-7, with 7 bases lining up with TRBD1. Germline CDR1 reads LNHNV; CDR2 reads YYDKDF (reference sequence). CDR3 length equals 13 residues. CDR3 protein: CATSRERQGVHYV. The CDR3 nucleotides read TGTGCCACCAGCAGAGAGAGGCAGGGGGTGCATTATGTA.

The rearrangement uses TRBV12-3 or TRBV12-4 and TRBJ2-1; the match to TRBD1 covers 7 bases. Trimming at V came to 7 bases and at J to 8 bases, leaving 5 bases not matched to a gene. The CDR3 runs 12 residues. The CDR3: CASKGARDEQFF. The CDR3 bases are TGTGCCAGCAAGGGGGCAAGGGATGAGCAGTTCTTC.

The V gene is TRBV7-9, the J gene TRBJ1-1; D perhaps matches TRBD1 (5 bases). Trimming left V 2 bases short and J 5 bases short, with 18 bases between. The CDR3 contains 16 residues. CDR1 and CDR2 from the germline V gene are SEHNR and FQNEAQ (reference sequence). CDR3 bases: TGTGCCAGCAGCTTACCTCGGCGATCGGGGGAAACTGAAGCTTTCTTT. It specifies CASSLPRRSGETEAFF. The full variable domain, its missing parts supplied by reference TRBV7-9 and TRBJ1-1, is DTGVSQNPRHKITKRGQNVTFRCDPISEHNRLYWYRQTLGQGPEFLTYFQNEAQLEKSRLLSDRFSAERPKGSFSTLEIQRTEQGDSAMYLCASSLPRRSGETEAFFGQGTRLTVV.

The count of this clone is one. The chain recombines TRBV6-5 with TRBJ1-2, with D unresolved. The V gene lost 5 bases and the J gene lost 5 bases, with 15 bases spanning the gap. This CDR3 has 14 amino acids. Germline lookup yields CDR1 MNHEY and CDR2 SVGAGI. The CDR3 loop reads CASSPGVGGYGYTF. CDR3 nucleotides: TGTGCCAGCAGTCCCGGGGTCGGAGGGTATGGCTACACCTTC.

The V and J genes are TRBV30 and TRBJ2-3; TRBD1 might be the D (6 bases). Germline values: CDR1 GTSNPN, CDR2 SVGIG (reference sequence). This CDR3 contains 13 residues. V was pared by 0 bases and J by 4 bases, with 8 bases between. The CDR3 loop reads CAWSVQGADTQYF. DNA of the CDR3: TGTGCCTGGAGTGTACAGGGAGCAGATACGCAGTATTTT.

This chain joins TRBV2 and TRBJ2-1; no reliable D call. Germline V gene data show CDR1 as SNHLY and CDR2 as FYNNEI. The V end lost 4 bases, the J end lost 6 bases, and 7 bases lay between the germline ends. The CDR3 is made up of 12 amino acids. The CDR3 sequence is CASSGYSNEQFF. For the CDR3, the DNA is TGTGCCAGCAGTGGTTACAGCAATGAGCAGTTCTTC.

The chain joins TRBV7-2 to TRBJ2-7; 7 nucleotides agree with TRBD2. Trimming at V came to 5 bases and at J to 3 bases, leaving 7 bases not matched to a gene. The length of the CDR3 is 14 residues. Per germline, CDR1 SGHTA and CDR2 FQGNSA. The CDR3 nucleotides read TGTGCCAGCAGCAGTTACGGGGGGAACTACGAGCAGTACTTC. As protein: CASSSYGGNYEQYF.

This chain joins TRBV30 and TRBJ2-1; D is perhaps TRBD1 (5 bases). Per the germline V gene, CDR1 is GTSNPN and CDR2 is SVGIG (reference sequence). V was pared by 7 bases and J by 7 bases, with 17 bases between. The CDR3 sequence is 13 residues long. CDR3 residues: CAYGRAGINEQFF. CDR3 bases: TGTGCCTACGGGCGAGCAGGGATAAATGAGCAGTTCTTC.

The chain uses TRBV5-4 and TRBJ2-3; no reliable D call. V lost 0 bases and J 2 bases, leaving 7 bases between the germline ends. The CDR3 length is 14 residues. The germline V gene encodes CDR1 SGHNT and CDR2 YYREEE (reference sequence). The CDR3 loop is CASSLAEYTDTQYF. CDR3 DNA sequence: TGTGCCAGCAGCTTGGCGGAGTACACAGATACGCAGTATTTT.

The chain is built from TRBV2 and TRBJ2-7, with TRBD1 as a possible D gene (6 bases). V was cut by 6 bases and J by 12 bases, with 18 bases left in between. Germline V gene lookup returns CDR1 SNHLY and CDR2 FYNNEI. CDR3 length: 12 amino acids. Written as DNA, the CDR3 is TGTGCCAGCAGCCCCAGGGGCTTTCAGCTGTACTTC. Its translation is CASSPRGFQLYF.

The rearrangement joins TRBV28 to TRBJ1-4; D unresolved. V was cut by 2 bases and J by 4 bases, with 8 bases left in between. This CDR3 has 14 amino acids. CDR1 MDHEN and CDR2 SYDVKM come from the germline V gene. CDR3 nucleotide sequence: TGTGCCAGCAGTTTACCCGGCGGTAATGAAAAACTGTTTTTT. Residues: CASSLPGGNEKLFF.

Turning to this clone: One junction end does not reproduce the germline sequence, and a read error may be involved. The chain links TRBV7-7 to TRBJ2-1; possible D gene TRBD1, 5 bases. The CDR3 has 15 amino acids. Germline lookup yields CDR1 SSHAT and CDR2 FNYEAQ (reference sequence). Here the CDR3 reads CASSLDDSSYNEQFF. CDR3 bases: TGTGCTAGCAGCTTAGACGACAGCTCCTACAATGAGCAGTTCTTC.

CDR3 in DNA: TGCGCCAGCAGCCAAGATCTGGCAGCCAAAAACATTCAGTACTTC. Translated, it gives CASSQDLAAKNIQYF. The chain combines TRBV4-1 with TRBJ2-4; D unresolved. CDR1 is MGHRA, CDR2 YSYEKL, per germline. The CDR3 runs to 15 residues. The V end lost 0 bases, the J end lost 0 bases, and 6 bases lay between the germline ends.

The chain has TRBV18 and TRBJ1-1; 7 bases map to TRBD1. CDR3 length equals 15 residues. Per germline, CDR1 KGHSH and CDR2 LQKENI. The V and J ends lost 4 bases and 7 bases, in that order; junction bases with no gene match: 12. CDR3 loop: CASSRGQSGNGEAFF. The CDR3 DNA reads TGTGCCAGCTCACGGGGACAGTCCGGGAATGGTGAAGCTTTCTTT.

The chain carries TRBV6-4 and TRBJ2-3; the D is unclear. CDR1 is MRHNA, CDR2 SNTAGT, per germline. CDR3 size: 19 residues. With 0 bases removed from V and 1 base from J, the gap between germline ends came to 20 bases. CDR3 loop: CASSDSRLVPAVGTDTQYF. The CDR3 coding sequence is TGTGCCAGCAGTGACTCACGGTTAGTCCCCGCCGTGGGCACAGATACGCAGTATTTT.

This chain connects TRBV5-1 to TRBJ2-1; 15 nucleotides agree with TRBD2. The germline CDR1 and CDR2 sequences are SGHRS and YFSETQ. The CDR3 is 16 amino acids. V lost 4 bases, J lost 12 bases, and 11 bases stayed unmatched. The CDR3 bases are TGCGCCAGCAGCCTAGTCTCCGGGACTAGCGGGGGGTTGCAGTTCTTC. Its protein product is CASSLVSGTSGGLQFF.